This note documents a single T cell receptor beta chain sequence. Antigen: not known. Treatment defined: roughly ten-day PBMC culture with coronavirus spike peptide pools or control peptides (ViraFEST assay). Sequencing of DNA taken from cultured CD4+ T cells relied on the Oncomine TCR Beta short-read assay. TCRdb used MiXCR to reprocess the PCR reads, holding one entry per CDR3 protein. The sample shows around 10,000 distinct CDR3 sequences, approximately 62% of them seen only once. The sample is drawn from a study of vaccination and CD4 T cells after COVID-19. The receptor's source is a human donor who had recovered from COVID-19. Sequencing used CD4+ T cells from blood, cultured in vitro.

Written as DNA, the CDR3 is TGTGCCAGCAGCCACGGGACGGAAGACCTCTATGGCTACACCTTC. Residues: CASSHGTEDLYGYTF. The chain carries TRBV7-2 and TRBJ1-2; tentative D call: TRBD1 (5 bases). The germline V and J ends were trimmed by 5 bases and 4 bases, with 17 bases remaining between them. CDR3 size: 15 residues. CDR1 is SGHTA and CDR2 is FQGNSA in the germline V gene.